This T cell receptor (beta chain) is from a study of blood T cell repertoires in COVID-19. The CDR3 has 15 amino acids. Germline V gives CDR1 WSHSY, CDR2 SAAADI. V lost 4 bases and J lost 5; bases outside the gene matches: 9. Repertoires were generated with immunoSEQ multiplex PCR, while TCRdb's copy carries only in-frame clones and drops some. The repertoire holds 95,000 to 150,000 clones, with over 60% as singletons. Sequencing used peripheral blood. The V call is TRBV10-2, the J call TRBJ2-5, with 8 bases fitting TRBD2. The receptor's source is a man in his forties with active or convalescent COVID-19. Here the CDR3 DNA reads TGCGCCAGCAGTGGACAAGCGGGAGTAGGTGAGACCCAGTACTTC. It encodes CASSGQAGVGETQYF.